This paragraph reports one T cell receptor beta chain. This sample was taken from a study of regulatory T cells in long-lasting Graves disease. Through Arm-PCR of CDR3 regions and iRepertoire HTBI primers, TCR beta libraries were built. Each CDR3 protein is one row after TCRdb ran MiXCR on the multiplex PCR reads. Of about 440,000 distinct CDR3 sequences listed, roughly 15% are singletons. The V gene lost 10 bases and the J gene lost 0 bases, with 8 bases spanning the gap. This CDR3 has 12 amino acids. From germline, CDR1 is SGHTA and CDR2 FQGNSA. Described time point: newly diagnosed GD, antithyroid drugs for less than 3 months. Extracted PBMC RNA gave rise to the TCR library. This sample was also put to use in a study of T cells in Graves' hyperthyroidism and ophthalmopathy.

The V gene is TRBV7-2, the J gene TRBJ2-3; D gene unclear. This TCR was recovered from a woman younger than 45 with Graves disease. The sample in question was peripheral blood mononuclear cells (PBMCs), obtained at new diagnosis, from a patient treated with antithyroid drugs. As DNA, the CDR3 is TGTGCCAACCACGCCAGCACAGATACGCAGTATTTT. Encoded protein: CANHASTDTQYF.